The rows below give T cell receptor beta chains drawn from one sample of a study of CD8+ T cells in alopecia areata. Some clones are missing from TCRdb's copy, which holds only in-frame ones; the method was immunoSEQ multiplex PCR. The table records about 110,000 clones, around 83% of them present only once. Sequenced here: CD8+ T cells sorted from blood, sampled at week 24, from a patient treated with tofacitinib. Source of these receptors: a human donor with alopecia areata. Each CDR3 is given with its conserved first and last residue. The D gene is left open where the match is weak. Clone size, where shown, is once, few, many, or a class for clones that have expanded.

cdr3_nt,cdr3_aa,v_call,clone_size,d_call,j_call
TGCGCCAGCAGCTTGTCCCCGAACCGGGCGGATACGCAGTATTTT,CASSLSPNRADTQYF,TRBV5-1,NA,NA,TRBJ2-3
TGTGCCAGCAGTGAAAGTCGGCTGGGCCCCTCCTACGAGCAGTACTTC,CASSESRLGPSYEQYF,TRBV6-1,NA,NA,TRBJ2-7
TGCGCCAGCAGCTTATCCCCGCTCATATTGCCCTACGAGCAGTACTTC,CASSLSPLILPYEQYF,TRBV5-1,NA,NA,TRBJ2-7
TGTGCCAGCTCACCAGGGAGCAGCCCATCCTACAATGAGCAGTTCTTC,CASSPGSSPSYNEQFF,TRBV18,NA,NA,TRBJ2-1
TGTGCCAGCAGCTTAGAACTAGCGGGGGCAGATACGCAGTATTTT,CASSLELAGADTQYF,TRBV11-2,few,TRBD2,TRBJ2-3
TGTGCCAGCAGCCCCCTTGGGGGCAGTGAGACCCAGTACTTC,CASSPLGGSETQYF,TRBV6-6,NA,NA,TRBJ2-5
TGCGCCAGCAGCCAAACCCCGGGACTAGCGGGGGGGGAGACCCAGTACTTC,CASSQTPGLAGGETQYF,TRBV4-3,NA,TRBD2,TRBJ2-5
TGTGCCAGCAGTTTAACTAGCGGGGGGGCAAGCAATGAGCAGTTCTTC,CASSLTSGGASNEQFF,TRBV27,NA,TRBD2,TRBJ2-1
TGTGCCAGCAGCCAATGGGGTAGTAACACTGAAGCTTTCTTT,CASSQWGSNTEAFF,TRBV4-2,NA,NA,TRBJ1-1
TGTGCCAGCAGTCCCGGCACGGCGAACACTGAAGCTTTCTTT,CASSPGTANTEAFF,TRBV27,NA,NA,TRBJ1-1
TGTGCCAGCAGCTCCAGGACAGGGAAGACACTCGAGCAGTACTTC,CASSSRTGKTLEQYF,TRBV7-9,NA,TRBD1,TRBJ2-7
TGCAGCGTTGAAGACCCGACAGTCAGCTCCTACGAGCAGTACTTC,CSVEDPTVSSYEQYF,TRBV29-1,NA,NA,TRBJ2-7
TGCGCCAGCAGCCAAGAAGGAGTTAGCACAGATACGCAGTATTTT,CASSQEGVSTDTQYF,TRBV4-1,NA,NA,TRBJ2-3
TGTGCCAGCAGCTCCCCGTGGACAGGGGGTACAGATACGCAGTATTTT,CASSSPWTGGTDTQYF,TRBV7-9,NA,TRBD1,TRBJ2-3
TGCAGCGGTGAAATAGCGGGGGGTCTGGTCTTC,CSGEIAGGLVF,TRBV29-1,NA,TRBD2,TRBJ2-1
TGTGCCAGCAGCTTAGAGGGGGCCGGGGTTGAGACCCAGTACTTC,CASSLEGAGVETQYF,TRBV7-9,NA,TRBD1,TRBJ2-5
TGTGCCAGTAGTATAGCCGAGAATCAGCCCCAGCATTTT,CASSIAENQPQHF,TRBV19,few,NA,TRBJ1-5
TGTGCCAGCTCACCCCGGGACAGAGACTACGAGCAGTACTTC,CASSPRDRDYEQYF,TRBV18,NA,TRBD1,TRBJ2-7
TGTGCCAGCAGCTCGAAACAGGGGGCTGAGCAGTACTTC,CASSSKQGAEQYF,TRBV7-3,NA,TRBD1,TRBJ2-7
TGTGCCAGCAGCCCCGGGACAGGGGGAAAGGCCTATAATTCACCCCTCCACTTT,CASSPGTGGKAYNSPLHF,TRBV13,NA,TRBD1,TRBJ1-6
TGTGCCAGCAGTGATTGGACAGGCCACAATGAGCAGTTCTTC,CASSDWTGHNEQFF,TRBV2,once,TRBD1,TRBJ2-1
TGCGCCAGCAGCTTGGGTGACAGGGTCTACAATGAGCAGTTCTTC,CASSLGDRVYNEQFF,TRBV5-1,once,TRBD1,TRBJ2-1
TGCGCCAGCAGTGAGTCGATGGAGGGGAACACTGAGACTTTCTTT,CASSESMEGNTETFF,TRBV10-2,NA,NA,TRBJ1-1
TGTGCCAGCAGCCAATCGACAGTATCTTCACCCCTCCACTTT,CASSQSTVSSPLHF,TRBV7-9,NA,NA,TRBJ1-6
TGTGCCAGCAGTTCCGGGACTAGCGGGGACAATGAGCAGTTCTTC,CASSSGTSGDNEQFF,TRBV27,NA,TRBD2,TRBJ2-1
TGTGCCTGGACCCTCACCGGCCGGACTGAAGCTTTCTTT,CAWTLTGRTEAFF,TRBV30,NA,NA,TRBJ1-1
TGTGCCAGCAGCCTACAGGGGTACCAAGAGACCCAGTACTTC,CASSLQGYQETQYF,TRBV5-6,NA,TRBD1,TRBJ2-5
TGTGCCAGCAGCTATAGCGGGGGTAGGGCCAATGAGCAGTTCTTC,CASSYSGGRANEQFF,TRBV11-2,NA,TRBD2,TRBJ2-1
TGTGCCAGCAGCTTAACGGCGGGGACAGAGACCCAGTACTTC,CASSLTAGTETQYF,TRBV7-2,NA,NA,TRBJ2-5
TGTGCCAGCAGCTTTCTCGACAGCACCCACAATGAGCAGTTCTTC,CASSFLDSTHNEQFF,TRBV13,NA,NA,TRBJ2-1
TGTGCCAGCAGTTTAGCGGGGGGGATCACAGATACGCAGTATTTT,CASSLAGGITDTQYF,TRBV27,NA,TRBD2,TRBJ2-3
TGTGCCAGCGCGGGGGCTCTACAGCCCCAGCATTTT,CASAGALQPQHF,TRBV7-2,NA,NA,TRBJ1-5
TGTGCCAGCAGCCCTACAGCCTACAATGAGCAGTTCTTC,CASSPTAYNEQFF,TRBV6-6,NA,NA,TRBJ2-1